This T cell receptor (beta chain) was observed in a study of technical replicates of blood from a handful of donors (dated by TCRdb to about 2017). Receptor amplification or capture employed the immunoSEQ multiplex PCR assay. TCRdb mirrors the immuneACCESS table, restricted to in-frame sequences. Some clones are absent from its copies; in checked studies, under half trace to an unresolved V gene, and the reason for the others is unknown. This sample lists some 80,000 clones; 92% were detected once. Approximately 0.25% of the sample is held by the ten biggest clonotypes. Concerning this clone itself: Its antigen is still unknown. Base qualities are not recorded, but no much larger clone differs from it by a single base.

At the junction V is shortened by 3 bases and J by 3 bases, with 18 bases in between. CDR1 and CDR2 are read off the germline V gene as SGHAT and FQNNGV. The CDR3 sequence holds 18 residues, the cysteine and phenylalanine included. Only the CDR3 region is kept as DNA, spanning 54 bases read in frame from base 1. The TCR was taken from a human donor in good health. The sample taken for sequencing was T cells isolated from PBMCs. The V gene is TRBV11-2 and the J gene is TRBJ1-6; the D gene cannot be named for sure. The nucleotides are TGTGCCAGCAGCTTTATTGGCGCGGGTAGTAACTATAATTCACCCCTCCACTTT. Translated, it gives CASSFIGAGSNYNSPLHF.